Given below is one TCR beta chain in context. The antigen is unknown. The record originates from a study of post-analysis software for immune sequencing data. Background on the study: Disease courses included relapsing-remitting, secondary progressive and progressive-relapsing multiple sclerosis.

Prepared libraries of TCR beta cDNA carried unique molecular identifiers. TCRdb independently ran MiXCR on the PCR reads; one entry per CDR3 protein. The repertoire consists of a few hundred thousand distinct CDR3 sequences, with 45% occurring once and the leading ten covering roughly 12%. V lost 1 base and J lost 6, with 8 bases in between. Germline V lookup: CDR1 LNHNV, CDR2 YYDKDF (reference sequence). The CDR3 sequence is 13 residues long. Points from the study as a whole: There were five or six TRBV segments more frequent in patients than controls, and TRBV5-6, TRBV5-1 and TRBV20-1 were among them. Patients with multiple sclerosis recorded significantly lower normalized Chao1 diversity than controls, the study found.

This sequence joins TRBV15 and TRBJ2-3; unclear D gene. This clonotype originated in a girl between 10 and 17 years old with multiple sclerosis. Sample: blood. The CDR3 sequence is CATSRVHSDTQYF. The CDR3 DNA reads TGTGCCACCAGCAGAGTCCATTCCGATACGCAGTATTTT.